This TCR beta chain was profiled in a study of a mutant IDH1 vaccine in newly diagnosed glioma (dated by TCRdb to the early 2020s). Context from the whole study: Patients were given eight vaccinations, in weeks 1, 3, 5, 7, 11, 15, 19 and 23, which matched visits V03 through V10. Prior to enrollment, patients had been given standard therapy consisting of radiotherapy alone, temozolomide alone, or radiochemotherapy with temozolomide, with the combination given to most patients. For exploratory analyses, around 26 treated patients had longitudinal TCRB deep sequencing done wherever samples were available. Peripheral blood samples were drawn at six visits, namely V03 (baseline), V05, V07, V10, V12 and V13. In the chemotherapy-containing groups, vaccination started alongside temozolomide cycles, whereas in patients who had radiotherapy alone it started 4-6 weeks after radiotherapy. Of the 30 to 35 patients who were treated, about 60% were male and about 40% were female, and the mean age was around 40 years. Beyond this particular receptor, the publication reports: PBMC samples for TCRB deep sequencing were selected based on availability. It was noted by the authors that analyses of patient blood samples could not be reproduced owing to sample limitations. Pseudoprogression appeared unrelated to alterations in the top peripheral T cell clonotypes detected by TCRB sequencing. Immune responses induced by the vaccine were seen in around 93% of patients across multiple MHC alleles.

As to this clone: The target of this receptor is not known. No much larger clonotype is one base removed from it; base qualities were not supplied.

This sample's time point label indicates: week 5, during vaccination. Each vaccine dose, consisting of 300 ug of a 20-mer mutant IDH1 peptide in Montanide, was administered subcutaneously with topical imiquimod. Newly diagnosed WHO grade 3 or 4 IDH1-mutant astrocytomas showing loss of nuclear ATRX were present in the donors. The samples were drawn from NOA16, a multicentre, single-arm, open-label phase I trial in Germany that tested a mutant IDH1 peptide vaccine in humans for the first time. Genomic DNA for TCRB sequencing was isolated from EDTA blood with the DNeasy Blood and Tissue Kit. The library relied on the immunoSEQ multiplex PCR assay. The hsTCRB Kit was used according to the manufacturer's protocol to amplify rearranged TCR beta chain sequences. An Illumina MiSeq was used to sequence the TCRB libraries. As for how the authors treated the data: Demultiplexing, trimming and gene mapping were performed with the kit vendor's proprietary platform. TCRdb re-hosts the immuneACCESS table, in-frame sequences only. Its copies lack some clones; in the studies checked, an unresolved V gene accounts for under half of them, and the cause for the rest is not known. V, J and clone size are taken as reported in that table, and D and trimming were inferred from the DNA itself. The sample contains tens of thousands of clones, roughly 78% of them found a single time. About 2% of the sample belongs to the ten largest clones.

V loses 4 bases of germline sequence and J loses 5 bases, and the interval between the two ends is 15 bases. From a lookup of the germline V gene, CDR1 and CDR2 are SGHRS and YFSETQ. The CDR3 starts with the cysteine, ends with the phenylalanine, and has 14 residues. The CDR3 DNA has 42 bases and is translated from base 1. The sequence was obtained from a woman aged 40 to 50 with glioma. The source was PBMCs, collected from a glioma patient whose treatment included an IDH1 peptide vaccine. The chain was built from TRBV5-1 and TRBJ1-2, with TRBD1 tentatively as D gene (6 bases match). The CDR3 reads as follows: CASSPLGGEYGYTF. Read as DNA, the sequence is TGCGCCAGCAGCCCCTTAGGGGGGGAGTATGGCTACACCTTC.